This T cell receptor (beta chain) originates from a study of CD8 T cells in ankylosing spondylitis. General observations from the study: Prior literature has documented some motif variants in synovial fluid and blood from reactive arthritis. Apparently characteristic of ankylosing spondylitis blood was a TCR beta motif (eight highly homologous variants).

Quantitative 5'-RACE was performed with molecular barcodes, and it yielded the TCR beta libraries. MiXCR, applied by TCRdb to the 5' RACE reads, yields one record per CDR3 protein. The table includes 470,000 or so distinct CDR3 sequences, roughly 27% detected once. As regards this clonotype: Its antigen is unknown.

CDR3 length: 15 residues. V was trimmed by 4 bases and J by 3 bases, leaving 13 bases between them. Germline CDR1 SGHKS, CDR2 YYEKEE (reference sequence). The specimen sequenced was blood, either unsorted or a sorted T cell fraction (not recorded which). This chain joins TRBV5-5 and TRBJ2-2, with a tentative D call TRBD2 (6 bases). The receptor's source is a male donor with ankylosing spondylitis. CDR3 DNA: TGTGCCAGCAGCCCTCGGGACTCTTACACCGGGGAGCTGTTTTTT. Encoded protein: CASSPRDSYTGELFF.